Here is one T cell receptor (beta chain) with its context. Its antigen remains unidentified. Base qualities were left out, and no much larger clone turns up one base away. Library method: the immunoSEQ multiplex PCR assay. A mixture of 60 forward primers for TCR Vbeta segments and 13 reverse primers for TCR Jbeta segments was used in the multiplex PCR. The CDR3 region of rearranged TCR beta genes was amplified from genomic DNA with a multiplex PCR assay. The amplified TCR beta libraries were sequenced on the Illumina HiSeq System as 87-base-pair reads. The original methods were these. Across the 670 or so repertoires, a later analysis counted 80 million or so unique TCR beta chains, 9.5 million to 12 million of which were shared by at least two donors. Raw reads were error-corrected and collapsed into unique sequences with a nearest-neighbor algorithm that merged closely related sequences to remove PCR and sequencing errors. Alignment of CDR3 sequences to IMGT reference sequences was used to assign V, D and J gene segments. For a sequence to be retained, a match of at least six nucleotides to both a V gene segment and a J gene segment was required. A rearrangement counted as productive if the CDR3 had no stop codons and remained in frame with V and J, and every other rearrangement counted as non-productive. CDR3 was defined by IMGT convention, running from the second conserved V-encoded cysteine to the conserved J-encoded phenylalanine. The earlier analysis of 500 to 600 of the donors excluded sequences that lacked an unambiguous match to a single V gene segment. An earlier analysis of several hundred of the donors called V segments functional above 56.7% productive rearrangements and segregating when the between-donor standard deviation exceeded 5%. A statistical classification framework was developed to diagnose cytomegalovirus status using the catalog of TCR beta chain sequences. In a later analysis, TCR nucleotide sequences were compared against IMGT/GENE-DB human TR gene sequences so that V and J genes could be assigned. In a later analysis, CDR3 sequences and most-parsimonious VDJ recombination scenarios were assigned using the TCRdist pipeline. In a later analysis, each TCR beta chain was defined by its CDR3 amino acid sequence together with its V-gene family, and reads without a unique V-gene family were excluded. To address suspected cross-contamination and a sequencing artifact, a later analysis removed roughly 580 highly shared, low-generation-probability nucleotide sequences. In a later analysis, a clonal expansion index was calculated for each public chain from normalized within-repertoire ranks of inferred template counts. In a later analysis, generation probabilities were computed using a VDJ recombination model fitted to out-of-frame rearrangements, and the results were checked against IGoR. A later analysis scored TCR-TCR, TCR-HLA and TCR-CMV co-occurrence with hypergeometric tests, applying a repertoire-size bias correction to TCR pairs. A later analysis estimated false discovery rates by permuting HLA or CMV assignments 20 times. In a later analysis, co-occurring TCRs were grouped using DBSCAN, and TCRdist sequence similarity was added for clustering within HLA-allele-positive subsets. Repertoires with fewer than 30,000 or more than 120,000 public chains were left out of co-occurrence clustering, as were five repertoires with anomalous nucleotide sharing. As stored in TCRdb, this immuneACCESS dataset retains in-frame rearrangements with V and J assigned. A fraction of the clones does not appear; measured against another copy, unresolved V genes explain less than half of the discrepancy, and the remainder lacks a known reason. V, J and clone size were drawn from that table, and D and trimming were deduced from the DNA. The sample has about 100,000 clones on record, about 80% of them singletons. Around 0.76% of the sample goes to the ten largest clones.

This specimen comes from a study of cytomegalovirus exposure and HLA in healthy donors (dated by TCRdb to about 2017). Broadly, across the study: In an earlier analysis of 550 to 750 of the donors, 276 Gb of sequence data and 90 million to 120 million unique TCR beta sequences from about 179 million T cells were reported. Along with the roughly 610-subject first cohort, a separate validation cohort of around 120 different subjects was used. Donor age, sex, ethnicity and CMV serostatus were compiled alongside the repertoire data. Using immunosequencing, the study profiled T cell repertoires from some 670 subjects and related those repertoires to cytomegalovirus serostatus. Typing coverage differed by locus: A, B, C, DRB1 and DQB1 were typed in roughly 620-630 donors, DQA1 in about 500, DPA1 in some 600, and DPB1 in 472. HLA typing included class I and class II loci at four-digit resolution. An earlier analysis of 587 of the donors applied high-throughput TCR beta sequencing to assess whether each TCR beta V gene segment acted as functional or pseudogenic. Of the 350 to 450 genotyped donors, 65% to 90% fell in the genetic ancestry cluster associated with self-reported Caucasian donors. A later genetic analysis took genome-wide SNP genotypes for about 60% of the roughly 670 donors and used that subset as a discovery cohort. Among a few hundred genotyped donors of the cohort, an average of roughly 240,000 unique TCR beta nucleotide sequences were sequenced per donor, around 18% of them non-productive. Five DR-DQ haplotypes were treated as single units for association and clustering because of strong linkage in the cohort. Every discovery cohort repertoire had been produced on one sequencing platform. The study aimed to test whether cataloging public T cell receptors could reveal signatures of past pathogen exposure. About 300 gigabases of sequencing data and 78 million or so unique TCR sequences were included in an early release covering over 600 HLA-typed donors. Rather than using new phenotypic data, the later analysis identified candidate immune exposures from TCR beta sequences and from how often those sequences occurred across donors. The study combined high-throughput TCR immunosequencing, statistical association of individual TCRs with disease status, and machine learning to predict cytomegalovirus infection status. To study patterns of TCR occurrence, a later analysis re-analyzed previously published TCR beta repertoires from around 670 donors and added high-resolution HLA genotyping.

General findings and caveats noted by the study authors: The study gave a list of more than 150 TCR beta chains associated with cytomegalovirus. Three of the identified cytomegalovirus-associated TCR beta chains were confirmed in vitro to be specific for cytomegalovirus antigens. Only TCR beta chains were sequenced in this cohort, and the absence of alpha or paired-chain data limited detectable features. The authors suggested that the approach could potentially be generalized to other disease states and immunological phenotypes. In a later analysis, several top co-occurrence clusters were reported to appear linked to parvovirus B19, influenza, CMV and Epstein-Barr virus. Some IMGT-functional V segments, including TRBV6-2 and TRBV6-3, could not be distinguished by the 87-base-pair reads and were therefore excluded. The earlier analysis of around 600 of the donors excluded 15 to 20 rarely observed V segments, including chromosome 9 orphons, because counts were too low. Compared with the approximately 700-donor mean, donors in an Asian-associated ancestry cluster had fewer N-insertions in productive TCRs, according to a later genetic analysis. A further reported finding was that TCR beta sequences accurately predicted the HLA-A and HLA-B alleles for most subjects in the first cohort. V-gene and J-gene trimming of TCR beta chains was associated with a missense DCLRE1C variant in a later genetic analysis, and the association was replicated in an independent cohort. In a later analysis, about 16,000 TCR beta sequences were associated with specific HLA alleles at a false discovery rate of 0.05. Roughly uniform sequencing depth across donors was assumed in presence/absence analyses, although this assumption may not hold. Most TCR sequences were seen in very few donors, while some public TCRs were found in many individuals. According to a later analysis, most CMV-associated TCR beta chains appeared to be HLA-restricted, and the HLA associations seemed to be driven largely by CMV exposure. Because some donors lacked HLA typing at each locus, the association tests relied only on the typed subset. Strong co-occurrence of HLA alleles, especially DR and DQ, made assigning TCR associations to individual alleles difficult. In a later analysis, HLA-associated TCR beta chains were found to be more clonally expanded and to have lower generation probabilities than equally common non-associated chains. For the cohort, immune exposure information was limited to CMV serostatus. According to a later analysis, TCR association rates differed among HLA loci, with DRB1 alleles showing the most associated TCRs and HLA-C alleles showing the fewest. An earlier analysis of roughly 570 of the donors showed that most TCR beta V segments appeared in productive rearrangements either about 87% or about 30% of the time, which broadly matched IMGT annotations. Cytomegalovirus status was reported to be diagnosed by the classifier with high specificity and sensitivity in both the original and validation cohorts. A cluster of highly shared sequence variants was judged likely to represent a technical artifact of the sequencing pipeline. Linkage disequilibrium might explain the correlated functional status among segregating V segments, but an unknown experimental factor could not be ruled out.

The cohort was made up of approximately 700 healthy bone marrow donors. All cohort members were sampled while nominally healthy, although unrecorded immune exposures were likely present. The donor tested CMV seronegative, placing the donor among the 352 seronegative members of the cohort. Each donor provided a peripheral blood sample, and peripheral blood mononuclear cells were used for TCR beta sequencing. The Qiagen DNeasy Blood Extraction Kit was used to extract genomic DNA from the blood cell samples. The germline V gene yields SGDLS for CDR1 and YYNGEE for CDR2. Relative to germline, V is missing 4 bases and J is missing 12 bases, with 14 bases of the junction outside any gene match. The CDR3 spans 14 residues, from the cysteine through the phenylalanine. The entry retains the CDR3 DNA only, 42 bases that are in frame from base 1.

The V and J genes are TRBV9 and TRBJ1-1; TRBD1 aligns with 8 central bases. Sequenced input: PBMCs. This clonotype originated in an older woman in good health and CMV-seronegative. The sequence in DNA is TGTGCCAGCAGCCCCCTGACAGGGGATATTAGAACTTTCTTT. The encoded protein is CASSPLTGDIRTFF.